Listed below are T cell receptor beta chains from one sample, sequenced in a study of blood T cell repertoires in COVID-19. Using immunoSEQ multiplex PCR, the repertoire was profiled, and TCRdb retains in-frame clones only, with some absent. The table lists some 140,000 clones, approximately 84% of them singletons. The sequenced sample consisted of PBMCs or T cells enriched from blood (not recorded which). Receptor source: a man aged 35 to 55 with acute COVID-19. Both conserved end residues are part of each CDR3. The order of the fields is J gene, clone size, D gene, V gene, CDR3 protein, CDR3 DNA. A D gene is named only where the DNA matches it firmly. Clone size is not always given. Where it is, it says once, few, many or a class for expanded clones.

>TRBJ2-6|.|.|TRBV9
CASSVEIVSSGANVLTF
TGTGCCAGCAGCGTAGAGATCGTGAGCTCTGGGGCCAACGTCCTGACTTTC
>TRBJ2-5|.|TRBD1|TRBV5-1
CASSVAQGARETQYF
TGCGCCAGCAGCGTAGCTCAGGGGGCGCGGGAGACCCAGTACTTC
>TRBJ1-1|.|.|TRBV10-2
CASRVGTEAFF
TGCGCCAGCAGGGTCGGGACAGAAGCTTTCTTT
>TRBJ2-1|.|.|TRBV24-1
CATSDLDWNEQFF
TGTGCCACCAGTGATCTGGACTGGAATGAGCAGTTCTTC
>TRBJ1-4|few|.|TRBV6-5
CASSQAGFGEKLFF
TGTGCCAGCAGCCAGGCGGGTTTTGGTGAAAAACTGTTTTTT
>TRBJ2-2|.|.|TRBV10-3
CAISDVAAPGELFF
TGTGCCATCAGTGATGTAGCGGCACCCGGGGAGCTGTTTTTT
>TRBJ1-3|.|.|TRBV18
CASSPGQGNSGNTIYF
TGTGCCAGCTCACCAGGTCAGGGAAACTCTGGAAACACCATATATTTT
>TRBJ1-3|.|.|TRBV9
CASSVDRDSGNTIYF
TGTGCCAGCAGCGTAGACAGGGACTCTGGAAACACCATATATTTT
>TRBJ2-2|.|TRBD2|TRBV5-4
CASSGTSGRPTGELFF
TGTGCCAGCAGCGGCACCAGCGGGAGGCCCACCGGGGAGCTGTTTTTT
>TRBJ2-7|.|.|TRBV21-1
CASSKVASGGWYEQYF
TGTGCCAGCAGCAAAGTGGCTAGCGGGGGATGGTACGAGCAGTACTTC
>TRBJ2-7|.|TRBD2|TRBV2
CASIQTSGFTYEQYF
TGTGCCAGCATTCAGACTAGCGGGTTCACCTACGAGCAGTACTTC
>TRBJ1-2|.|.|TRBV12-3/TRBV12-4
CASSLGRRGGYTF
TGTGCCAGCAGTTTAGGTCGGAGGGGTGGCTACACCTTC
>TRBJ1-2|.|TRBD1|TRBV20-1
CSATDRANYGYTF
TGCAGCGCTACTGACAGGGCTAACTATGGCTACACCTTC
>TRBJ2-1|.|TRBD2|TRBV6-5
CASSLEGGPYNEQFF
TGTGCCAGCAGTTTGGAGGGAGGGCCCTACAATGAGCAGTTCTTC
>TRBJ2-2|.|TRBD1|TRBV11-2
CASSLIRYRGNTGELFF
TGTGCCAGCAGCTTAATCCGGTACAGGGGTAACACCGGGGAGCTGTTTTTT
>TRBJ2-1|.|TRBD2|TRBV3-1/TRBV3-2
CASSPPISGNSYNEQFF
TGTGCCAGCAGCCCTCCGATAAGCGGGAACTCCTACAATGAGCAGTTCTTC
>TRBJ1-5|.|TRBD1|TRBV6-9
CASSYGQVPGPQHF
TGTGCCAGCAGTTACGGACAGGTCCCAGGGCCCCAGCATTTT